The rows below give T cell receptor beta chains drawn from one sample of a study of cytomegalovirus exposure and HLA in healthy donors. TCRdb keeps only in-frame clones here, not all; method: immunoSEQ multiplex PCR. The table shows about 270,000 clones, with 80% to 90% occurring only once. Sample: PBMCs. The source is a woman aged 18-29 years in good health and CMV-seronegative. The CDR3 runs from the conserved cysteine through the conserved F or W. D genes are given only for firm matches. Clone size is given for some rows only: seen once, a few or many times, or a class if the clone is expanded.

j_call clone_size d_call v_call cdr3_aa cdr3_nt
TRBJ1-1 - - TRBV11-2 CASSPSQGTEAFF TGTGCCAGCAGCCCCAGCCAGGGAACTGAAGCTTTCTTT
TRBJ2-7 once TRBD2 TRBV18 CASSRGLAGVNEQYF TGTGCCAGCTCTCGGGGACTAGCGGGAGTTAACGAGCAGTACTTC
TRBJ2-3 - TRBD2 TRBV7-6 CASSLAFRLAGVDTQYF TGTGCCAGCAGCTTAGCGTTTCGGCTAGCGGGAGTAGATACGCAGTATTTT
TRBJ2-7 - - TRBV6-1 CASSVQDSYEQYF TGTGCCAGCAGCGTACAGGACTCCTACGAGCAGTACTTC
TRBJ1-6 - - TRBV9 CASSAEGGLSSPLHF TGTGCCAGCAGCGCAGAGGGGGGGCTTAGTTCACCCCTCCACTTT
TRBJ2-1 - - TRBV5-1 CASSPWRGRTYNEQFF TGCGCCAGCAGTCCTTGGCGGGGCAGGACCTACAATGAGCAGTTCTTC
TRBJ1-1 - TRBD1 TRBV29-1 CSVPRQGGAFF TGCAGCGTACCCCGACAGGGGGGAGCTTTCTTT
TRBJ2-5 - TRBD1 TRBV19 CASRQGQTETQYF TGTGCCAGTAGACAGGGACAGACAGAGACCCAGTACTTC
TRBJ1-1 once - TRBV15 CATSRAQGTEAFF TGTGCCACCAGCAGGGCCCAGGGGACTGAAGCTTTCTTT
TRBJ2-7 - TRBD1 TRBV5-1 CASRTGVGYEQYF TGCGCCAGCAGGACAGGGGTGGGCTACGAGCAGTACTTC
TRBJ1-1 - TRBD1 TRBV9 CASSPAGGAEAFF TGTGCCAGCAGCCCAGCAGGGGGAGCTGAAGCTTTCTTT
TRBJ2-7 - TRBD1 TRBV2 CASSYSRTGATYEQYF TGTGCCAGCTCCTACTCGAGGACAGGGGCGACCTACGAGCAGTACTTC
TRBJ1-2 - TRBD1 TRBV4-1 CASSPQQGANYGYTF TGCGCCAGCAGCCCCCAACAGGGGGCTAACTATGGCTACACCTTC
TRBJ1-2 - TRBD1 TRBV5-6 CVSSLRDRDSGYTF TGTGTCAGCAGCTTGCGGGACAGGGACTCTGGCTACACCTTC
TRBJ1-2 - - TRBV5-1 CASSLLAGGPYGYTF TGCGCCAGCAGCTTGCTGGCGGGGGGCCCCTATGGCTACACCTTC
TRBJ1-3 - - TRBV9 CASSVSGSGNTIYF TGTGCCAGCAGCGTATCAGGTTCGGGAAACACCATATATTTT
TRBJ2-5 - TRBD1 TRBV6-1 CASSGQGALYQETQYF TGTGCCAGCAGTGGACAGGGGGCCCTGTACCAAGAGACCCAGTACTTC
TRBJ1-1 once TRBD1 TRBV5-1 CASTGQGFEAFF TGCGCCAGCACCGGACAGGGATTTGAAGCTTTCTTT
TRBJ2-3 - - TRBV28 CASQEGSDTQYF TGTGCCAGTCAAGAGGGTTCCGATACGCAGTATTTT
TRBJ1-5 - - TRBV19 CASELGPGNQPQHF TGTGCCAGCGAACTTGGCCCGGGGAATCAGCCCCAGCATTTT
TRBJ2-3 once TRBD1 TRBV5-1 CASSPTGSSGYTQYF TGCGCCAGCAGCCCGACAGGGTCCTCGGGATATACGCAGTATTTT
TRBJ2-6 - TRBD1 TRBV30 CAWRATGVAGANVLTF TGTGCCTGGAGAGCGACAGGGGTCGCTGGGGCCAACGTCCTGACTTTC
TRBJ2-7 few - TRBV5-1 CASSLDRNSYEQYF TGCGCCAGCAGCTTGGACAGGAACTCCTACGAGCAGTACTTC
TRBJ1-6 - TRBD1 TRBV5-6 CASSLRTGRNNSPLHF TGTGCCAGCAGCCTCCGGACAGGCCGAAACAATTCACCCCTCCACTTT
TRBJ2-3 - - TRBV6-1 CASRFLYTQYF TGTGCCAGCAGGTTTCTTTATACGCAGTATTTT
TRBJ1-2 - TRBD1 TRBV14 CASSRPGTGFYGYTF TGTGCCAGCAGCCGTCCCGGGACAGGGTTCTATGGCTACACCTTC
TRBJ1-2 - - TRBV28 CASSLVAGGHGYTF TGTGCCAGCAGTTTAGTAGCGGGGGGCCATGGCTACACCTTC
TRBJ1-4 - - TRBV11-2 CASSLPRGLRPKLFF TGTGCCAGCAGCCTCCCCAGGGGATTACGCCCAAAACTGTTTTTT
TRBJ1-3 - - TRBV6-6 CASSYLDRGSGNTIYF TGTGCCAGCAGTTACCTGGACAGAGGGTCTGGAAACACCATATATTTT
TRBJ2-3 - - TRBV14 CASSLTRSLSTDTQYF TGTGCCAGCAGCCTGACTAGGTCCCTTAGCACAGATACGCAGTATTTT
TRBJ1-1 - TRBD1 TRBV5-6 CASSSPGDRENTEAFF TGTGCCAGCAGCTCTCCTGGTGACAGGGAGAACACTGAAGCTTTCTTT
TRBJ1-1 - TRBD1 TRBV30 CAWSVRQGEAEAFF TGTGCCTGGAGTGTTAGACAGGGGGAAGCTGAAGCTTTCTTT
TRBJ2-3 - - TRBV11-2 CASSLVWTFSSTDTQYF TGTGCCAGCAGCTTAGTATGGACATTCTCAAGCACAGATACGCAGTATTTT
TRBJ2-1 - TRBD2 TRBV27 CASSPTSGIYNEQFF TGTGCCAGCAGTCCGACTAGCGGGATTTACAATGAGCAGTTCTTC
TRBJ1-2 - - TRBV27 CASSQGTQRGYTF TGTGCCAGCAGTCAGGGGACGCAGCGGGGCTACACCTTC
TRBJ2-1 - - TRBV20-1 CSASSYNEQFF TGCAGTGCTAGCAGTTACAATGAGCAGTTCTTC
TRBJ1-2 few TRBD1 TRBV7-3 CASSFRTGDGYTF TGTGCCAGCAGCTTTCGGACAGGGGATGGCTACACCTTC
TRBJ2-7 - - TRBV12-5 CASGFSRDTPYEQYF TGTGCTAGTGGTTTCTCCCGGGACACCCCCTACGAGCAGTACTTC
TRBJ2-1 - - TRBV6-5 CASSSIERNEQFF TGTGCCAGCAGTTCCATCGAGCGCAATGAGCAGTTCTTC
TRBJ2-7 once - TRBV6-1 CASSAMWTVSYEQYF TGTGCCAGCAGTGCGATGTGGACAGTCTCCTACGAGCAGTACTTC
TRBJ2-2 - TRBD2 TRBV10-3 CASTGTNVNTGELFF TGTGCCTCCACCGGGACTAACGTCAACACCGGGGAGCTGTTTTTT